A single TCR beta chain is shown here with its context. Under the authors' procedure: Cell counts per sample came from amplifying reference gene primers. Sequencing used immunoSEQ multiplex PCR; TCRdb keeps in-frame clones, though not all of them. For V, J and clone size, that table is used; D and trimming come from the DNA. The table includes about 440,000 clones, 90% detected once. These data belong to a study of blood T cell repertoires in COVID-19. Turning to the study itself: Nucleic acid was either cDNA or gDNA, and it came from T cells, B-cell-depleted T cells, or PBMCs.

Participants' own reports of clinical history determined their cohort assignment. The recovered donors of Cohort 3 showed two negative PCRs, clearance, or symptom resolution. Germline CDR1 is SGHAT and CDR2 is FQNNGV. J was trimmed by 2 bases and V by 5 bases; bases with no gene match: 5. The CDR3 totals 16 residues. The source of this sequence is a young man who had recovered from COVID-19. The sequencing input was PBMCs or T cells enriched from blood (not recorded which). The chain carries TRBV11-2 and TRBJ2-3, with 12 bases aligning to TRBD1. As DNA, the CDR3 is TGTGCCAGCAGCCCCGGGACAGGGGGCACCACAGATACGCAGTATTTT. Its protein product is CASSPGTGGTTDTQYF.